A selection of T cell receptor beta chains follows, all from one sample in a study of T cell responses to AZD1222 COVID-19 vaccine. Produced via immunoSEQ multiplex PCR; TCRdb's table is partial and in-frame only. The sample has tens of thousands of clones; 75% to 85% are singletons. Material: peripheral blood, obtained on day 0 of AZD1222 vaccination. The origin of the receptors is an adult in good health. CDR3s include the opening cysteine and the closing phenylalanine or tryptophan. A D gene is named only where the DNA matches it firmly. Clone size is shown for a subset of rows, as once, few, many or a class of expanded clone.

TRBV6-1	TRBJ1-2	NA	TRBD1	TGTGCCAGCAGTGAGCGACAGGGGGCGAACTATGGCTACACCTTC	CASSERQGANYGYTF
TRBV20-1	TRBJ1-5	NA	NA	TGCAGTGCTAGTAAGGTCCGCGAAGGGCAGCCCCAGCATTTT	CSASKVREGQPQHF
TRBV18	TRBJ2-3	NA	TRBD2	TGTGCCAGCTCACCACTATCCGGGACTAGCGGGGGACGCACAGATACGCAGTATTTT	CASSPLSGTSGGRTDTQYF
TRBV3-1/TRBV3-2	TRBJ2-3	NA	NA	TGTGCCAGCAGCCCCGAGACGGTCGGCACAGATACGCAGTATTTT	CASSPETVGTDTQYF
TRBV19	TRBJ1-2	NA	TRBD1	TGTGCCAGTAGTAAGCCCTGGGACAGGGGCCGTCTGAACTATGGCTACACCTTC	CASSKPWDRGRLNYGYTF
TRBV5-5	TRBJ1-2	NA	NA	TGTGCCAGCAGCTTAGCATTGATATCCAGGGGCTACACCTTC	CASSLALISRGYTF
TRBV7-8	TRBJ2-7	NA	NA	TGTGCCAGCAGCTCCCCCATAACCGAGCAGTACTTC	CASSSPITEQYF
TRBV6-4	TRBJ2-3	NA	NA	TGTGCCAGCAGCCGGAGGGGCACAGATACGCAGTATTTT	CASSRRGTDTQYF
TRBV5-1	TRBJ2-5	NA	NA	TGCGCCAGCAGCTTGGGGGCAGACCAGGGGACCCAGTACTTC	CASSLGADQGTQYF
TRBV7-7	TRBJ1-3	NA	NA	TGTGCCAGCAGCTTAGCGCTGTTCCCTGGAAACACCATATATTTT	CASSLALFPGNTIYF
TRBV28	TRBJ1-5	few	NA	TGTGCCAGCATGGAAGATAGCAATCAGCCCCAGCATTTT	CASMEDSNQPQHF
TRBV6-5	TRBJ2-1	NA	NA	TGTGCCAGCAGTTACTATAACCCGGGGCCTACAGGTGAGCAGTTCTTC	CASSYYNPGPTGEQFF
TRBV28	TRBJ1-5	once	TRBD1	TGTGCCAGCACCGTACCCGACAGGGTTGAGCCCCAGCATTTT	CASTVPDRVEPQHF
TRBV7-9	TRBJ1-2	NA	NA	TGTGCCAGCAGCTCGGCGGCTGGCTACACCTTC	CASSSAAGYTF
TRBV4-3	TRBJ2-1	NA	NA	TGCGCCAGCAGCCTCCTCACCGGGGGTAAGCAGTTCTTC	CASSLLTGGKQFF
TRBV2	TRBJ2-7	NA	TRBD1	TGTGCCAGCAGGGAGACAGGGGAACAGTACTTC	CASRETGEQYF
TRBV19	TRBJ1-4	few	NA	TGTGCCAGTAGACACAGGGAGGCGGGAGAAAAACTGTTTTTT	CASRHREAGEKLFF
TRBV7-2	TRBJ2-7	NA	NA	TGTGCCAGCAGCTTACAGGGCGCCGACGAGCAGTACTTC	CASSLQGADEQYF
TRBV27	TRBJ2-7	NA	NA	TGTGCCAGCAGCCCGGACAGATCCTACGAGCAGTACTTC	CASSPDRSYEQYF
TRBV10-3	TRBJ2-1	NA	NA	TGTGCCATCAGTGAAAGAGAAGGGGATGAGCAGTTCTTC	CAISEREGDEQFF
TRBV9	TRBJ1-5	NA	TRBD1	TGTGCCAGCAGCGCCACAGGGGATCGTCAGCCCCAGCATTTT	CASSATGDRQPQHF
TRBV11-3	TRBJ2-7	NA	NA	TGTGCCAGCAGCTTAAATTCGGACAGCGGATACGAGCAGTACTTC	CASSLNSDSGYEQYF
TRBV25-1	TRBJ1-2	NA	NA	TGTGCCAGCAGTCGCCGCCAACCGAACTATGGCTACACCTTC	CASSRRQPNYGYTF
TRBV28	TRBJ1-5	NA	TRBD1	TGTGCCAGCAGTCCCCCAAGGGGGCTACGTAGCAATCAGCCCCAGCATTTT	CASSPPRGLRSNQPQHF
TRBV5-5	TRBJ2-5	NA	TRBD2	TGTGCCAGCAGCTTGGGCGGGAGGGCCGAGGAGACCCAGTACTTC	CASSLGGRAEETQYF
TRBV6-5	TRBJ1-1	NA	NA	TGTGCCAGCAGTTCAGCGATCCGGAACACTGAAGCTTTCTTT	CASSSAIRNTEAFF
TRBV7-5	TRBJ2-2	once	NA	TGTGCCAGAAACCCCAGGTCCGGGGAGCTGTTTTTT	CARNPRSGELFF
TRBV20-1	TRBJ2-1	NA	NA	TGCAGTGCTAGTGAGCCTAGTCACAATGAGCAGTTCTTC	CSASEPSHNEQFF
TRBV5-1	TRBJ1-2	NA	NA	TGCGCCAGCAGCTTGGCCCGGGGGATTAACTATGGCTACACCTTC	CASSLARGINYGYTF
TRBV12-3/TRBV12-4	TRBJ1-2	once	NA	TGTGCCAGCAGTTTAAACGGAATCTATGGCTACACCTTC	CASSLNGIYGYTF
TRBV30	TRBJ2-3	once	NA	TGTGCCTGGAGTGTAAGCTCGGGGGATACGCAGTATTTT	CAWSVSSGDTQYF
TRBV29-1	TRBJ1-3	NA	NA	TGCAGCGGCCTAAAAGCTGGAAACACCATATATTTT	CSGLKAGNTIYF
TRBV6-5	TRBJ1-1	NA	NA	TGTGCCAGCAGTCCCGGCAGATTGAACACTGAAGCTTTCTTT	CASSPGRLNTEAFF
TRBV28	TRBJ2-1	NA	NA	TGTGCCAGCAGTCCATCAGGGGCCGCGAGTGAGCAGTTCTTC	CASSPSGAASEQFF
TRBV7-3	TRBJ2-2	NA	TRBD1	TGTGCCAGCAGCTTAGGGACAGGGAACGGGGAGCTGTTTTTT	CASSLGTGNGELFF
TRBV5-5	TRBJ2-1	NA	NA	TGTGCCAGCAGCGTATCGGGATATGAGCAGTTCTTC	CASSVSGYEQFF
TRBV4-1	TRBJ1-1	NA	NA	TGCGCCAGCGGACAAAACACTGAAGCTTTCTTT	CASGQNTEAFF
TRBV2	TRBJ2-1	NA	TRBD2	TGTGCCAGCAGCCCGGGACTAGCGGTCGAGAGCTCCTACAATGAGCAGTTCTTC	CASSPGLAVESSYNEQFF
TRBV6-4	TRBJ2-3	few	NA	TGTGCCAGCAGTGAAATGGAGGGCGGTACGCAGTATTTT	CASSEMEGGTQYF
TRBV5-4	TRBJ2-4	NA	NA	TGTGCCAGCAGCTTAAGTGGAGCCAAAAACATTCAGTACTTC	CASSLSGAKNIQYF